This entry is about one T cell receptor (beta chain). The data are from a study of cytomegalovirus exposure and HLA in healthy donors. Germline assignment: CDR1 GTSNPN and CDR2 SVGIG (reference sequence). V was shortened by 0 bases and J by 8 bases, with 14 bases between the two germline ends. CDR3 length equals 14 residues. PCR was performed using 60 Vbeta and 13 Jbeta primers. TCRdb keeps only in-frame clones here, not all; method: immunoSEQ multiplex PCR. The sample lists around 120,000 clones; about 84% were seen once. V and J are TRBV30 and TRBJ2-1, with D maybe TRBD2 (6 bases). The source of this sequence is a boy between 5 and 17 years old in good health and CMV-seronegative. The source material was PBMCs. The CDR3 DNA sequence: TGTGCCTGGAGTGTATCCGGGAGTATCGATGAGCAGTTCTTC. It translates to CAWSVSGSIDEQFF. The variable domain in full, completed from reference TRBV30 and TRBJ2-1, reads SQTIHQWPATLVQPVGSPLSLECTVEGTSNPNLYWYRQAAGRGLQLLFYSVGIGQISSEVPQNLSASRPQDRQFILSSKKLLLSDSGFYLCAWSVSGSIDEQFFGPGTRLTVL.